This T cell receptor beta chain derives from a study of beta chain features in type 1 diabetes. This clone was observed a handful of times. Its target is unknown. V shed 7 bases and J 1 base; nucleotides not matched to a gene: 8. CDR1 is SQVTM, CDR2 ANQGSEA, per germline. The CDR3 totals 15 residues. Broader study findings: TCRB CDR3s from Type 1 diabetes patients were moderately but significantly shorter in all four CD4+ subsets. Within the patient group, naive, central memory and Treg TCRB repertoires appeared more similar to each other than within healthy donors. A potential PCR bias toward shorter templates would be equal in patient and control samples.

The isolated RNA, all of it, was reverse transcribed, so expressed TCRB transcripts were what got sequenced. The repertoire was sequenced with immunoSEQ multiplex PCR; TCRdb's copy has only in-frame clones and lacks some. The data contain roughly 340,000 clones, approximately 12% of them singletons. This clonotype was sampled from a woman aged 18-29 years with type 1 diabetes. The chain joins TRBV29-1 to TRBJ2-2; 8 nucleotides match TRBD2. The material sequenced was naive CD4+ T cells from blood. The CDR3 region has the DNA TGCAGCGCCCACCGCGGGGGGCGGAACACCGGGGAGCTGTTTTTT. Its translation is CSAHRGGRNTGELFF.